The clone carrying this T cell receptor beta chain was recorded a few times. Trimming cost V 7 bases and J 0 bases, with 12 bases left between them. CDR3 length: 15 amino acids. Germline CDR1 and CDR2: LNHDA and SQIVND (reference sequence). The data were obtained in a study of blood T cell repertoires in COVID-19. Authors' methods: Reference gene primer amplification gave nucleated cell count estimates. Sequencing was performed with immunoSEQ multiplex PCR; in TCRdb, only in-frame clones are kept and a portion is missing. That table gives V, J and clone size, and the DNA gave D and trimming. The sample has about 190,000 clones; 88% are singletons.

Sequencing was carried out using peripheral blood. The chain joins TRBV19 to TRBJ2-2; D is ambiguous. This TCR derives from a human donor in a cohort sampled during active COVID-19. The CDR3 DNA follows: TGTGCCAGTAAAAACAGCCCAGCGAACACCGGGGAGCTGTTTTTT. Its protein is CASKNSPANTGELFF.